This TCR beta chain came from a study of blood T cell repertoires in COVID-19. Study-level background: Acute-phase and convalescent COVID-19 samples originated in the United States, Italy and Spain. From T cells, B-cell-depleted T cells, or PBMCs came the material, which was cDNA or gDNA.

CDR3 length: 18 residues. In germline, CDR1 is SGHTA, CDR2 FQGNSA. After removal of 0 bases from V and 3 bases from J, the junction contained 10 bases not matched to a gene. Methods used by the authors: Researchers report that nucleated cell counts were estimated from reference gene primer amplification. TCRdb's table, derived via immunoSEQ multiplex PCR, lists solely in-frame clones and lacks some. V and J calls and clone size are copied from that table; D and trimming were computed from the DNA. The sample yields nearly 90,000 clones, around 72% seen once. This clone was observed a few times. The sequenced material came from peripheral blood. This clonotype was obtained from a woman aged 80 or over with acute or convalescent COVID-19. The V and J genes are TRBV7-2 and TRBJ2-1, with 8 bases lining up with TRBD2. As DNA, the CDR3 is TGTGCCAGCAGCTTAGCAGGATGGGGCGGGGGGAACTACAATGAGCAGTTCTTC. Encoded protein: CASSLAGWGGGNYNEQFF.